This T cell receptor beta chain emerged from a study of blood T cell repertoires in COVID-19. Study-wide background: Sources were T cells, B-cell-depleted T cells, or PBMCs; the material itself was cDNA or gDNA.

Profiled with immunoSEQ multiplex PCR; TCRdb holds only in-frame clones, not every one. The data contain some 200,000 clones, 87% of them singletons. V trimming: 7 bases; J trimming: 4 bases; junction bases outside the gene matches: 9. Germline V lookup: CDR1 MGHRA, CDR2 YSYEKL. The CDR3 is made up of 14 amino acids. The chain employs TRBV4-1 and TRBJ1-2, with 7 bases that match TRBD1. This receptor was obtained from a man in his fifties or sixties with active or convalescent COVID-19. Specimen: peripheral blood. CDR3 region: CASKTPGTAYGYTF. The CDR3 nucleotides are TGCGCCAGCAAAACCCCAGGGACAGCCTATGGCTACACCTTC.